Presented here are 21 T cell receptor beta chains from one specimen sequenced in a study of T cells in Graves' hyperthyroidism and ophthalmopathy. Amplified regions were TCR beta CDR3 sequences from RNA transcripts. The TCR CDR3 first-round RT-PCR relied on the HTBI primer set. TCRdb re-derived calls from the multiplex PCR reads in MiXCR, one entry per CDR3 protein. The sample lists 600,000 or so distinct CDR3 sequences, 14% occurring once. The sequenced material came from blood. These receptors came from a woman aged 50 to 60 with Graves' ophthalmopathy.

This clonotype was counted many times. The V call is TRBV19, the J call TRBJ2-2, with 11 bases identical to TRBD2. J was trimmed by 0 bases and V by 3 bases; bases with no gene match: 9. The CDR3 spans 19 residues. Germline V gene data show CDR1 as LNHDA and CDR2 as SQIVND (reference sequence). The CDR3 DNA follows: TGTGCCAGTAGTATCTTCCTAGCGGGAGGCCACGCGAACACCGGGGAGCTGTTTTTT. Translated, it gives CASSIFLAGGHANTGELFF.

This clonotype was counted ten times or more. The chain combines TRBV6-5 with TRBJ1-1; possibly TRBD1 for D (6 bases). Germline V CDR1 and CDR2: MNHEY, SVGAGI. The CDR3 is 14 residues long. The ends were cut back, 2 bases at V and 8 bases at J, with 15 bases in the middle. In DNA form, the CDR3 reads TGTGCCAGCAGTTACCGCAGGGGAGTTGGAGAAGCTTTCTTT. Its protein is CASSYRRGVGEAFF.

The rearrangement uses TRBV5-4 and TRBJ1-2; no definite D call. Trimming shortened V by 1 base and J by 1 base, and 11 bases separated the two germline ends. Germline CDR1 SGHNT, CDR2 YYREEE (reference sequence). The CDR3 extends over 15 amino acids. The CDR3 sequence is CASSLLGNSNYGYTF. CDR3 coding DNA: TGTGCCAGCAGCTTGTTGGGGAACAGTAACTATGGCTACACCTTC.

The chain is built from TRBV6-1 and TRBJ1-2; D not certain. Germline V gives CDR1 MNHNS, CDR2 SASEGT. The CDR3 consists of 14 residues. V gave up 2 bases and J gave up 2 bases, with 9 bases separating them. The CDR3 sequence: CASSEWVRNYGYTF. As DNA, the CDR3 is TGTGCCAGCAGTGAATGGGTCAGAAACTATGGCTACACCTTC.

As to this clonotype: Germline is not matched at one junction end, which may reflect a read error. This chain connects TRBV4-3 to TRBJ2-3; D gene uncertain. This CDR3 is 14 amino acids long. CDR1 and CDR2 from the germline V gene are LGHNA and YSLEER. CDR3: CAGSQRAGTDTQYF. The CDR3, as DNA: TGCGCCGGCAGCCAACGTGCCGGCACAGATACGCAGTATTTT.

A remark on this clonotype: Just one base apart from a much larger clone, this may be a read error. This chain joins TRBV7-2 and TRBJ1-1; 9 positions agree with TRBD1. This CDR3 has 14 amino acids. Germline CDR1 reads SGHTA; CDR2 reads FQGNSA. Unmatched junction bases numbered 4, after V lost 7 bases and J lost 1 base. Written as DNA, the CDR3 is TGTGCCAGCAAGAAGACAGGGGGGAACACTGAAGCTTTCTTT. As protein: CASKKTGGNTEAFF.

The chain couples TRBV4-3 to TRBJ2-5; 11 bases match TRBD2. The CDR3 is 18 amino acids. Germline V lookup: CDR1 LGHNA, CDR2 YSLEER. V was pared by 0 bases and J by 2 bases, with 8 bases of the junction left unmatched. This CDR3 is CASSQDSPGLAEQETQYF. CDR3 DNA sequence: TGCGCCAGCAGCCAAGATTCCCCGGGACTAGCGGAACAAGAGACCCAGTACTTC.

The table lists this clonotype with many counts. This chain connects TRBV7-2 to TRBJ1-1; TRBD1 matches 8 bases. The CDR3 has 15 residues. Germline lookup yields CDR1 SGHTA and CDR2 FQGNSA. J gave up 4 bases and V 5 bases, and 9 bases lay outside the gene matches. The chain's CDR3 is CASSGRDRRITEAFF. CDR3 in DNA: TGTGCCAGCAGCGGCCGGGACAGGAGGATCACTGAAGCTTTCTTT.

In this sample, this clonotype turned up a few times. This sequence joins TRBV29-1 and TRBJ2-2; D is unresolved. CDR3 length: 13 amino acids. Germline assignment: CDR1 SQVTM and CDR2 ANQGSEA. V was pared by 0 bases and J by 8 bases, with 10 bases between. The CDR3 loop reads CSVEDGFLGELFF. CDR3 bases: TGCAGCGTTGAAGATGGGTTCCTTGGGGAGCTGTTTTTT.

Many counts were recorded for this clonotype. The chain has TRBV28 and TRBJ1-1, with D maybe TRBD1 (5 bases). V was pared by 3 bases and J by 4 bases, with 18 bases between. The CDR3 loop spans 16 amino acids. Germline CDR1 MDHEN, CDR2 SYDVKM. CDR3: CASSFFVGLKGTEAFF. The CDR3 bases are TGTGCCAGCAGTTTTTTTGTGGGGCTAAAAGGCACTGAAGCTTTCTTT. Full variable domain (outside the CDR3, taken from reference TRBV28 and TRBJ1-1): DVKVTQSSRYLVKRTGEKVFLECVQDMDHENMFWYRQDPGLGLRLIYFSYDVKMKEKGDIPEGYSVSREKKERFSLILESASTNQTSMYLCASSFFVGLKGTEAFFGQGTRLTVV.

This clonotype occurred many times. The rearrangement uses TRBV7-2 and TRBJ2-3; 11 bases line up with TRBD2. Germline V gene data show CDR1 as SGHTA and CDR2 as FQGNSA. This CDR3 comprises 16 residues. V shed 5 bases and J 2 bases; nucleotides not matched to a gene: 6. In nucleotides, the CDR3 is TGTGCCAGCAGCCGCGATAGCGGGAGGGTCACAGATACGCAGTATTTT. Translation: CASSRDSGRVTDTQYF. The full variable domain, with the rest looked up from reference TRBV7-2 and TRBJ2-3, is GAGVSQSPSNKVTEKGKDVELRCDPISGHTALYWYRQSLGQGLEFLIYFQGNSAPDKSGLPSDRFSAERTGGSVSTLTIQRTQQEDSAVYLCASSRDSGRVTDTQYFGPGTRLTVL.

In this sample, this clonotype turned up many times. The chain links TRBV20-1 to TRBJ1-1, with D unresolved. The germline V gene has CDR1 DFQATT and CDR2 SNEGSKA (reference sequence). This CDR3 spans 14 amino acids. The V end lost 0 bases, the J end lost 4 bases, and 12 bases lay between the germline ends. CDR3 loop: CSARDARATTEAFF. In DNA, the CDR3 is TGCAGTGCTAGAGATGCCCGGGCGACCACTGAAGCTTTCTTT.

The chain joins TRBV14 to TRBJ1-4; 7 nucleotides agree with TRBD1. Germline-derived CDR1 and CDR2 are SGHDN and FVKESK. The CDR3 has 15 amino acids. After removal of 0 bases from V and 8 bases from J, the junction contained 6 bases not matched to a gene. For the CDR3, the DNA is TGTGCCAGCAGCCAAGAAGTGGTGACAGGGGAAAAACTGTTTTTT. Protein: CASSQEVVTGEKLFF.

Of note for this clonotype: A much larger clone is a single base away; this may be a read error. The V call is TRBV18, the J call TRBJ1-1, with D unclear. The CDR3 has 15 amino acids. The germline V gene encodes CDR1 KGHSH and CDR2 LQKENI. CDR3 sequence (DNA): TGTGCCAGCTCACCTCGGCTGGGGAGGGAGAGCGAAGCTCTCTTT. This codes for CASSPRLGRESEALF.

V usage is TRBV28 and J usage is TRBJ1-1; TRBD1 matches 7 bases. Germline-derived CDR1 and CDR2 are MDHEN and SYDVKM. This CDR3 has 16 amino acids. J gave up 4 bases and V 1 base, and 9 bases lay outside the gene matches. DNA of the CDR3: TGTGCCAGCAGTTTATTAGGCAGGGGGGGGAGCACTGAAGCTTTCTTT. Translating it yields CASSLLGRGGSTEAFF. Full variable domain (missing parts from reference TRBV28 and TRBJ1-1): DVKVTQSSRYLVKRTGEKVFLECVQDMDHENMFWYRQDPGLGLRLIYFSYDVKMKEKGDIPEGYSVSREKKERFSLILESASTNQTSMYLCASSLLGRGGSTEAFFGQGTRLTVV.

V gene TRBV19 combines with J gene TRBJ2-7; D is undetermined. Germline CDR1 LNHDA, CDR2 SQIVND (reference sequence). The CDR3 is 12 amino acids. Trimming took 10 bases from V and 7 from J, leaving 17 bases between them. The CDR3 reads CATPTVIREQYF. The DNA for the CDR3 is TGTGCCACCCCCACAGTGATTAGAGAGCAGTACTTC. Looking up the rest from reference TRBV19 and TRBJ2-7 gives the full variable domain: DGGITQSPKYLFRKEGQNVTLSCEQNLNHDAMYWYRQDPGQGLRLIYYSQIVNDFQKGDIAEGYSVSREKKESFPLTVTSAQKNPTAFYLCATPTVIREQYFGPGTRLTVT.

The chain combines TRBV2 with TRBJ2-6; unclear D gene. Trimming took off 8 bases at V and 2 bases at J, with 10 bases between the two ends. Germline assignment: CDR1 SNHLY and CDR2 FYNNEI. The CDR3 totals 14 residues. The CDR3 loop reads CASDPMAGANVLTF. The CDR3 DNA reads as TGTGCCAGCGACCCGATGGCTGGGGCCAACGTCCTGACTTTC.

This clonotype was observed many times. The chain joins TRBV6-2 or TRBV6-3 to TRBJ2-2; either TRBD1 or TRBD2 may fit D (6 bases each). The germline V and J ends were trimmed by 8 bases and 3 bases, with 16 bases remaining between them. The CDR3 has 15 amino acids. In germline, CDR1 is MNHEY, CDR2 SVGEGT. CDR3 amino acids: CASSDWGADTGELFF. The DNA for the CDR3 is TGTGCCAGCTCCGACTGGGGGGCAGACACCGGGGAGCTGTTTTTT.

This clonotype showed up just a few times. The rearrangement links TRBV20-1 to TRBJ2-1; 10 bases fit TRBD2. The CDR3 has 17 amino acids. The V and J ends lost 6 bases and 3 bases, in that order; junction bases with no gene match: 14. The germline CDR1 and CDR2 sequences are DFQATT and SNEGSKA (reference sequence). This CDR3 is CSALTRTSGFIYNEQFF. CDR3 nucleotide sequence: TGCAGTGCCCTAACCAGGACTAGCGGCTTCATCTACAATGAGCAGTTCTTC.

In its sample, this clonotype was seen many times. The chain has TRBV18 and TRBJ2-7; 8 nucleotides line up with TRBD2. The CDR3 contains 15 residues. Germline assignment: CDR1 KGHSH and CDR2 LQKENI. The J segment lost 5 bases and the V segment lost 0 bases, leaving 6 bases of the junction unmatched. The CDR3 region has the DNA TGTGCCAGCTCACCACCACAGCGGGAGTTGAACGAGCAGTACTTC. It encodes CASSPPQRELNEQYF.

This chain uses TRBV7-2 with TRBJ2-7, with D possibly being TRBD2 (6 bases). Trimming took off 5 bases at V and 3 bases at J, with 17 bases between the two ends. The CDR3 loop spans 15 amino acids. Germline V lookup: CDR1 SGHTA, CDR2 FQGNSA. Here the CDR3 reads CASSARVFGSYEQYF. CDR3 bases: TGTGCCAGCAGCGCACGGGTTTTCGGGAGCTACGAGCAGTACTTC.